Listed below are T cell receptor beta chains from one sample, sequenced in a study of blood T cell repertoires in COVID-19. Profiling relied on immunoSEQ multiplex PCR, and the TCRdb table lists in-frame clones only, not all of them. The sample holds approximately 69,000 clones; 60% to 85% are singletons and the top ten take 16%. The specimen sequenced was peripheral blood. These TCRs come from a man in his 60s with acute or convalescent COVID-19. CDR3s include the opening cysteine and the closing phenylalanine or tryptophan.

cdr3_aa j_call v_call
CATSLRTGGDSPLHF TRBJ1-6 TRBV15
CASSWAGRRNEKLFF TRBJ1-4 TRBV5-6
CASSTRGTGEEKLFF TRBJ1-4 TRBV27
CASSIDRPANSPLHF TRBJ1-6 TRBV5-1
CASSPGGNQPQHF TRBJ1-5 TRBV18
CASRPQGGSGTGELFF TRBJ2-2 TRBV7-2
CASSFLDRATGNTIYF TRBJ1-3 TRBV7-2
CALTGRNTEAFF TRBJ1-1 TRBV30
CSVTGTGNQPQHF TRBJ1-5 TRBV29-1
CASSLGRQGAVGELFF TRBJ2-2 TRBV11-3
CASSGDTQETQYF TRBJ2-5 TRBV5-1
CASSYRGTQPQHF TRBJ1-5 TRBV6-5
CASSREFNSEKLFF TRBJ1-4 TRBV6-5
CASSSLAGGWEQYF TRBJ2-7 TRBV7-2
CASSPWTGPNQPQHF TRBJ1-5 TRBV5-1
CASSTDSGELFF TRBJ2-2 TRBV12-3/TRBV12-4
CAWSVRTGSRQPQHF TRBJ1-5 TRBV30
CASSPDTGTGITGELFF TRBJ2-2 TRBV18
CASSNRGPWAGELFF TRBJ2-2 TRBV2
CASSQDQGRGPYNEQFF TRBJ2-1 TRBV4-1
CASSFGTGSYEQYF TRBJ2-7 TRBV5-1
CASSAAGGGWNEQFF TRBJ2-1 TRBV25-1
CASSQDFQRGSYNEQFF TRBJ2-1 TRBV4-3
CASSLGSSQGQNTF TRBJ1-2 TRBV7-2
CASRTAGQGGQPQHF TRBJ1-5 TRBV6-5
CASSVITSGDYEQYF TRBJ2-7 TRBV5-1
CASSLQSATVSGYTF TRBJ1-2 TRBV3-1/TRBV3-2
CASITGGGGSWTEAFF TRBJ1-1 TRBV2
CASGGTDPYF TRBJ2-5 TRBV2
CASGLQGADTQYF TRBJ2-3 TRBV12-5
CASSLASGGRYEQYF TRBJ2-7 TRBV5-6